Following are 30 T cell receptor beta chains from one sample sequenced in a study of T-cell reconstitution after alpha-beta-depleted transplantation in children. Unique molecular identifiers tagged the TCRbeta library. TCRdb redid the calling of the PCR reads with MiXCR, one entry per CDR3 protein. Of roughly 500,000 distinct CDR3 sequences in the sample, around 19% are singletons; the top ten hold 3.3%. The sequenced sample was PBMCs from the stem cell graft donor, obtained from the stem cell graft. These receptor sequences come from a human donor who donated a stem cell graft to a child with acute lymphoblastic leukemia.

This clonotype was observed a few times. The gene calls are TRBV12-3 or TRBV12-4 and TRBJ1-1; D ambiguous. This CDR3 comprises 14 residues. V shed 6 bases and J shed 2 bases, with 13 bases lying between them. The CDR3 DNA is TGTGCCAGCAGAATTGACGGAGTAAACACTGAAGCTTTCTTT. Encoded protein: CASRIDGVNTEAFF.

This clonotype turned up a few times. The rearrangement links TRBV9 to TRBJ2-7, with D possibly being TRBD2 (6 bases). V lost 3 bases, J lost 3 bases, and 19 bases lay in between. This CDR3 comprises 16 residues. Looked up from germline, CDR1 is SGDLS and CDR2 is YYNGEE. This CDR3 is CASSEGLGGLGYEQYF. DNA for the CDR3: TGTGCCAGCAGCGAGGGCCTCGGGGGATTGGGCTACGAGCAGTACTTC.

This clonotype was found a few times. This rearrangement joins TRBV6-1 to TRBJ2-2, with unresolved D. Trimming pared 0 bases from V and 6 bases from J, leaving 5 bases between. Germline V lookup: CDR1 MNHNS, CDR2 SASEGT. The CDR3 spans 13 residues. DNA of the CDR3: TGTGCCAGCAGTGAAGCGGGTCCCGGGGAGCTGTTTTTT. Protein: CASSEAGPGELFF.

The chain uses TRBV5-1 and TRBJ1-5, with 11 nucleotides matching TRBD1. The CDR3 loop spans 15 amino acids. Germline lookup yields CDR1 SGHRS and CDR2 YFSETQ. The V segment lost 5 bases and the J segment 6 bases; nucleotides outside the gene matches: 7. CDR3 nucleotide sequence: TGCGCCAGCAGTCCCGGACAGGGGGCGCTTCAGCCCCAGCATTTT. Translated, it gives CASSPGQGALQPQHF.

This clonotype was seen more than once but under ten times. The chain couples TRBV5-1 to TRBJ2-7, with 7 bases fitting TRBD2. Germline V lookup: CDR1 SGHRS, CDR2 YFSETQ. The CDR3 covers 14 residues. The ends lost 1 base at V and 4 bases at J; junction bases unmatched: 5. Here the CDR3 DNA reads TGCGCCAGCAGCTTGCCGAGGGAGGGGTACGAGCAGTACTTC. It encodes CASSLPREGYEQYF.

This clonotype has only a few counts. The chain is built from TRBV4-1 and TRBJ2-7; 10 nucleotides agree with TRBD2. Germline trimming cut 4 bases from V and 3 bases from J; bases unmatched to any gene: 6. CDR3 size: 15 residues. In germline, CDR1 is MGHRA, CDR2 YSYEKL. The CDR3 bases are TGCGCCAGCAGCCCGGGGGTAGCGGGGGGCTACGAGCAGTACTTC. Its protein product is CASSPGVAGGYEQYF.

The sample holds one count of this clonotype. The chain is built from TRBV29-1 and TRBJ2-3, with 8 bases matching TRBD1. V lost 6 bases and J lost 5; bases outside the gene matches: 10. Germline V gene lookup returns CDR1 SQVTM and CDR2 ANQGSEA. The CDR3 covers 14 residues. DNA for the CDR3: TGCAGCGTGGACGCAGGGGGCGTGGGAGATACGCAGTATTTT. This sequence encodes CSVDAGGVGDTQYF.

The gene calls are TRBV7-6 and TRBJ2-1; D is possibly TRBD2 (5 bases). The CDR3 is 14 residues long. V was cut by 9 bases and J by 9 bases, with 21 bases left in between. Per germline, CDR1 SGHVS and CDR2 FNYEAQ. This CDR3 is CAREEARTPGEQFF. The DNA for the CDR3 is TGTGCCAGGGAGGAGGCCCGGACCCCGGGTGAGCAGTTCTTC.

CDR3 nucleotide sequence: TGCGCCAGCAGCTTGCGGGCCCCCTACAATGAGCAGTTCTTC. Protein: CASSLRAPYNEQFF. J is TRBJ2-1 and V is TRBV5-1; no clear D. V lost 1 base and J 2 bases, leaving 7 bases between the germline ends. The CDR3 length is 14 residues. Germline V gene lookup returns CDR1 SGHRS and CDR2 YFSETQ.

V gene TRBV5-1 combines with J gene TRBJ2-1; 12 nucleotides line up with TRBD2. Germline trimming cut 6 bases from V and 10 bases from J; bases unmatched to any gene: 20. This CDR3 has 18 amino acids. Germline assignment: CDR1 SGHRS and CDR2 YFSETQ. The DNA for the CDR3 is TGCGCCAGCACGGAACTTCTAGCGGGAGGGCCTGGACGGAAGGAGCAGTTCTTC. This sequence encodes CASTELLAGGPGRKEQFF.

The genes are TRBV20-1 and TRBJ2-7, with 12 bases matching TRBD2. The CDR3 consists of 18 residues. Germline trimming cut 3 bases from V and 2 bases from J; bases unmatched to any gene: 14. Germline CDR1 DFQATT, CDR2 SNEGSKA (reference sequence). In nucleotides, the CDR3 is TGCAGTGCTAGTCGGGCTAGCGGGAGGGACATCGTGGCCTACGAGCAGTACTTC. Its protein is CSASRASGRDIVAYEQYF.

The chain carries TRBV29-1 and TRBJ1-1; D perhaps matches TRBD1 (5 bases). The germline V gene encodes CDR1 SQVTM and CDR2 ANQGSEA. V was cut by 4 bases and J by 1 base, with 10 bases left in between. This CDR3 comprises 13 residues. The CDR3 bases are TGCAGCGTTGGTGTCAGGGAGAACACTGAAGCTTTCTTT. Its protein product is CSVGVRENTEAFF.

This clonotype came up a few times. The rearrangement joins TRBV2 to TRBJ2-5; D gene unclear. The germline V and J ends were trimmed by 5 bases and 5 bases, with 9 bases remaining between them. The V gene's germline CDR1 is SNHLY and CDR2 FYNNEI. The CDR3 spans 12 residues. CDR3 loop: CASSSGFETQYF. The CDR3 nucleotides read TGTGCCAGCAGTTCCGGGTTCGAGACCCAGTACTTC.

This clonotype occurred a few times. The chain combines TRBV5-1 with TRBJ2-5; D is unresolved. The CDR3 length is 15 residues. The V gene's germline CDR1 is SGHRS and CDR2 YFSETQ. V was shortened by 1 base and J by 1 base, with 11 bases between the two germline ends. The CDR3 sequence: CASSLSVNTQETQYF. In nucleotides, the CDR3 is TGCGCCAGCAGCTTGAGCGTAAATACCCAAGAGACCCAGTACTTC.

There are a few counts of this clonotype. V gene TRBV5-1 combines with J gene TRBJ2-7; tentative D call: TRBD2 (5 bases). Trimming left V 1 base short and J 2 bases short, with 10 bases between. The CDR3 spans 14 residues. Germline lookup yields CDR1 SGHRS and CDR2 YFSETQ. CDR3 region: CASSLTSSPYEQYF. As DNA, the CDR3 is TGCGCCAGCAGCTTGACTAGTAGTCCCTACGAGCAGTACTTC. Looking up the rest from reference TRBV5-1 and TRBJ2-7 gives the full variable domain: KAGVTQTPRYLIKTRGQQVTLSCSPISGHRSVSWYQQTPGQGLQFLFEYFSETQRNKGNFPGRFSGRQFSNSRSEMNVSTLELGDSALYLCASSLTSSPYEQYFGPGTRLTVT.

This clonotype was counted only a few times. The chain employs TRBV6-1 and TRBJ1-1; 8 bases are a match to TRBD1. The CDR3 spans 17 residues. The V and J ends lost 6 bases and 0 bases, in that order; junction bases with no gene match: 12. Per the germline V gene, CDR1 is MNHNS and CDR2 is SASEGT. CDR3 protein: CASRNRRGPDLNTEAFF. Here the CDR3 DNA reads TGTGCCAGCAGGAACCGCAGGGGGCCGGATCTGAACACTGAAGCTTTCTTT.

The J gene is TRBJ1-2, the V gene TRBV18, with D possibly TRBD1 on 5 matching bases. There are 15 residues in the CDR3. V was shortened by 5 bases and J by 1 base, with 14 bases between the two germline ends. CDR1 is KGHSH and CDR2 is LQKENI in the germline V gene. The CDR3 reads CASSTGTVLNYGYTF. CDR3 nucleotide sequence: TGTGCCAGCTCAACCGGGACTGTGCTTAACTATGGCTACACCTTC.

The V call is TRBV6-2 or TRBV6-3, the J call TRBJ2-1, with a tentative D call TRBD2 (5 bases). Germline lookup yields CDR1 MNHEY and CDR2 SVGEGT. The V and J ends lost 6 bases and 8 bases respectively, with 23 bases between them. This CDR3 contains 16 residues. This CDR3 is CASSLFRGSTEDEQFF. Here the CDR3 DNA reads TGTGCCAGCAGCCTATTTCGGGGTAGTACGGAGGATGAGCAGTTCTTC.

V is TRBV7-9 and J is TRBJ2-2; D is ambiguous. The CDR3 totals 16 residues. The germline V gene encodes CDR1 SEHNR and CDR2 FQNEAQ (reference sequence). V lost 2 bases and J 1 base, leaving 11 bases between the germline ends. The CDR3 reads CASSLWVKGNTGELFF. CDR3 coding DNA: TGTGCCAGCAGCTTATGGGTCAAGGGGAACACCGGGGAGCTGTTTTTT.

This clonotype appeared a few times. The chain is built from TRBV27 and TRBJ2-1; tentatively, D is TRBD1 (7 bases). The CDR3 is 15 residues long. Germline V gene lookup returns CDR1 MNHEY and CDR2 SMNVEV (reference sequence). Trimming removed 5 bases at V and 3 bases at J, with 14 bases between. This chain's CDR3 is CASSRAGGGYNEQFF. In DNA form, the CDR3 reads TGTGCCAGCAGTCGGGCAGGGGGAGGCTACAATGAGCAGTTCTTC.

A few counts support this clonotype. This chain uses TRBV7-9 with TRBJ1-1; no firm D call. Looked up from germline, CDR1 is SEHNR and CDR2 is FQNEAQ (reference sequence). Trimming took 0 bases from V and 6 from J, leaving 14 bases between them. This CDR3 is 15 amino acids long. The CDR3 sequence: CASSLAPGSLAEAFF. The CDR3 DNA sequence: TGTGCCAGCAGCTTAGCGCCCGGCTCCCTCGCTGAAGCTTTCTTT.

The J gene is TRBJ1-4, the V gene TRBV5-6; D possibly corresponds to TRBD1 (5 bases). Trimming shortened V by 4 bases and J by 0 bases, and 25 bases separated the two germline ends. CDR1 and CDR2 (germline): SGHDT, YYEEEE. This CDR3 is built from 20 residues. The DNA for the CDR3 is TGTGCCAGCAGCCCCTGGCCGGGACGACACGATCCTGCAACTAATGAAAAACTGTTTTTT. Translated: CASSPWPGRHDPATNEKLFF.

The J gene is TRBJ1-5, the V gene TRBV19; D gene unclear. CDR3 length: 12 amino acids. V lost 1 base and J lost 7, with 5 bases in between. The germline V gene encodes CDR1 LNHDA and CDR2 SQIVND (reference sequence). The CDR3 coding sequence is TGTGCCAGTAGTATAGTAACGCAGCCCCAGCATTTT. Amino acids: CASSIVTQPQHF.

This clonotype turned up a few times. V is TRBV15 and J is TRBJ2-7, with unresolved D. Deletions cut 0 bases from V and 5 bases from J, with 11 bases between. Germline V gene sequence: CDR1 LNHNV, CDR2 YYDKDF (reference sequence). The CDR3 spans 14 residues. The CDR3 DNA reads TGTGCCACCAGCAGAGATTTTAAGGCAAACGAGCAGTACTTC. Amino acids: CATSRDFKANEQYF. Variable domain in full (rest from reference TRBV15 and TRBJ2-7): DAMVIQNPRYQVTQFGKPVTLSCSQTLNHNVMYWYQQKSSQAPKLLFHYYDKDFNNEADTPDNFQSRRPNTSFCFLDIRSPGLGDTAMYLCATSRDFKANEQYFGPGTRLTVT.

In this sample, this clonotype turned up a few times. The J gene is TRBJ1-2, the V gene TRBV4-1; no definite D call. V was pared by 0 bases and J by 9 bases, with 14 bases between. The CDR3 contains 14 residues. CDR1 MGHRA and CDR2 YSYEKL come from the germline V gene. The CDR3 region is CASSQDLYLGSYTF. CDR3 DNA: TGCGCCAGCAGCCAAGATTTGTATTTAGGGAGCTACACCTTC.

V usage is TRBV6-2 or TRBV6-3 and J usage is TRBJ2-3; no clear D gene. The V and J ends lost 10 bases and 2 bases respectively, with 13 bases between them. There are 13 residues in the CDR3. Germline V gene lookup returns CDR1 MNHEY and CDR2 SVGEGT. The CDR3 sequence: CATMKLTTDTQYF. The CDR3, as DNA: TGTGCCACCATGAAACTTACCACAGATACGCAGTATTTT.

This clonotype was observed a handful of times. The chain recombines TRBV5-1 with TRBJ2-2, with 9 positions matching TRBD1. Per the germline V gene, CDR1 is SGHRS and CDR2 is YFSETQ. This CDR3 has 17 amino acids. The trim removed 2 bases at V and 7 bases at J, leaving 12 bases unmatched. The CDR3 sequence is CASSFYGDRAADGELFF. CDR3 sequence (DNA): TGCGCCAGCAGCTTCTATGGGGACAGGGCCGCAGACGGGGAGCTGTTTTTT.

V and J are TRBV4-1 and TRBJ2-7, with TRBD2 matching over 7 bases. Trimming took 1 base from V and 3 from J; bases not matched to a gene: 6. From germline, CDR1 is MGHRA and CDR2 YSYEKL. CDR3 length equals 15 residues. The DNA for the CDR3 is TGCGCCAGCAGCCAAGGGGCTAGCGGTGGCTACGAGCAGTACTTC. Protein: CASSQGASGGYEQYF.

This clonotype has at least ten counts. This rearrangement joins TRBV5-1 to TRBJ1-4, with unresolved D. The CDR3 is 13 residues long. Trimming shortened V by 2 bases and J by 8 bases, and 10 bases separated the two germline ends. The germline V gene encodes CDR1 SGHRS and CDR2 YFSETQ. This chain's CDR3 is CASSFGTAEKLFF. Written as DNA, the CDR3 is TGCGCCAGCAGCTTTGGTACAGCGGAAAAACTGTTTTTT.

The chain recombines TRBV5-1 with TRBJ1-6, with TRBD1 as a possible D gene (5 bases). The V gene lost 0 bases and the J gene lost 10 bases, with 14 bases spanning the gap. CDR3 length equals 15 residues. CDR1 SGHRS and CDR2 YFSETQ come from the germline V gene. The CDR3 spells CASSLAGRGRSPLHF. The CDR3 DNA follows: TGCGCCAGCAGCTTGGCTGGGAGGGGTAGGTCACCCCTCCACTTT.